This T cell receptor beta chain emerged from a study of identical twins. Study observations and caveats: Analyses based on zero insertions could be partly confounded by invariant MAIT and iNKT cells.

About this clonotype: The antigen is unknown.

Via MiXCR, TCRdb re-called the 5' RACE reads, giving one row per CDR3 protein. Of hundreds of thousands of distinct CDR3 sequences in the sample, 7.1% were seen once. These same data were also listed under a study on yellow fever vaccine responses in identical twins.

Specimen: PBMCs. The TCR sequence derives from a woman between 18 and 30 years old in good health.

CDR3 nucleotide sequence: TGTGCCAGCAGGCCCGACAGTAATGAAAAACTGTTTTTT. Its protein product is CASRPDSNEKLFF. The chain recombines TRBV11-2 with TRBJ1-4; maybe TRBD1 (5 bases). V was pared by 6 bases and J by 4 bases, with 9 bases between. Per the germline V gene, CDR1 is SGHAT and CDR2 is FQNNGV. The CDR3 is 13 residues long. Complete variable domain (other parts from reference TRBV11-2 and TRBJ1-4): EAGVAQSPRYKIIEKRQSVAFWCNPISGHATLYWYQQILGQGPKLLIQFQNNGVVDDSQLPKDRFSAERLKGVDSTLKIQPAKLEDSAVYLCASRPDSNEKLFFGSGTQLSVL.